The 22 T cell receptor beta chains listed next were all sequenced from one sample in a study of hypomethylating agent response in myelodysplastic syndrome. Only in-frame clones appear in the TCRdb table, and some are missing; sequencing was by immunoSEQ multiplex PCR. The table lists some 9,600 clones, approximately 83% of them singletons, with roughly 4% in the top ten. The sample here was bone marrow, taken before or after starting hypomethylating agent treatment for myelodysplastic syndrome (not recorded which). These receptor sequences come from a human donor with myelodysplastic syndrome.

This clone is a singleton in its sample. This chain joins TRBV11-2 and TRBJ1-1; 9 bases map to TRBD1. Germline-derived CDR1 and CDR2 are SGHAT and FQNNGV. CDR3 length: 14 residues. Unmatched junction bases numbered 4, after V lost 5 bases and J lost 3 bases. The CDR3 DNA is TGTGCCAGCAGCCCGGACAGGGGAGACACTGAAGCTTTCTTT. Translation: CASSPDRGDTEAFF.

The chain links TRBV2 to TRBJ2-7; D gene unclear. Trimming removed 2 bases from V and 2 bases from J, with 10 bases in between. CDR3 length: 14 residues. Germline CDR1 SNHLY, CDR2 FYNNEI. CDR3: CASSERRDPYEQYF. The DNA for the CDR3 is TGTGCCAGCAGTGAAAGGCGAGACCCCTACGAGCAGTACTTC.

This chain uses TRBV4-1 with TRBJ2-5, with D possibly matching TRBD2 (5 bases). The CDR3 sequence is 13 residues long. Germline V gene data show CDR1 as MGHRA and CDR2 as YSYEKL. Trimming shortened V by 4 bases and J by 2 bases, and 8 bases separated the two germline ends. The CDR3 sequence: CASSPPGQETQYF. DNA for the CDR3: TGCGCCAGCAGCCCTCCGGGACAAGAGACCCAGTACTTC.

CDR3 protein: CASSLTGTGGAETQYF. CDR3 sequence (DNA): TGTGCCAGCAGCTTAACGGGGACAGGGGGCGCGGAGACCCAGTACTTC. This chain uses TRBV7-3 with TRBJ2-5; TRBD1 matches 12 bases. V was pared by 0 bases and J by 5 bases, with 4 bases of the junction left unmatched. The CDR3 loop spans 16 amino acids. Per germline, CDR1 SGHTA and CDR2 FQGTGA.

V is TRBV7-9 and J is TRBJ2-1; 8 bases map to TRBD2. The CDR3 is 14 residues long. Germline V lookup: CDR1 SEHNR, CDR2 FQNEAQ (reference sequence). Losses at the gene ends were 5 bases for V and 8 bases for J; bases not matched to a gene: 8. The CDR3 sequence is CASSASGSQDEQFF. In DNA form, the CDR3 reads TGTGCCAGCAGCGCTAGCGGGTCCCAGGATGAGCAGTTCTTC.

This chain links TRBV18 with TRBJ1-2; D ambiguous. The V gene's germline CDR1 is KGHSH and CDR2 LQKENI. V shed 1 base and J shed 6 bases, with 9 bases lying between them. The CDR3 consists of 13 residues. The DNA for the CDR3 is TGTGCCAGCTCACCACTGGACGCAGATGGCTACACCTTC. The encoded protein is CASSPLDADGYTF.

The chain employs TRBV10-2 and TRBJ2-2; no definite D call. The CDR3 covers 15 residues. Germline CDR1 and CDR2: WSHSY and SAAADI. Trimming cost V 6 bases and J 7 bases, with 18 bases left between them. The CDR3, as DNA: TGCGCCAGCAGGGGAAGAATTGATTTAGGCGGGGAGCTGTTTTTT. It specifies CASRGRIDLGGELFF.

V and J are TRBV15 and TRBJ2-3, with D unclear. Germline loops: CDR1 LNHNV, CDR2 YYDKDF (reference sequence). The CDR3 extends over 15 amino acids. The ends were cut back, 3 bases at V and 3 bases at J, with 13 bases in the middle. Here the CDR3 reads CATSSSTARTDTQYF. CDR3 coding DNA: TGTGCCACCAGCAGCTCAACCGCTCGGACAGATACGCAGTATTTT.

The genes are TRBV6-5 and TRBJ2-7; 7 bases line up with TRBD1. Looked up from germline, CDR1 is MNHEY and CDR2 is SVGAGI. This CDR3 has 16 amino acids. V lost 4 bases and J lost 2; bases outside the gene matches: 11. The DNA for the CDR3 is TGTGCCAGCAGTTCCCGCCCGGACAGGAGAACCTACGAGCAGTACTTC. It translates to CASSSRPDRRTYEQYF.

Notes on this clone: One junction end disagrees with the germline gene, perhaps due to a read error. This chain uses TRBV19 with TRBJ2-2; either TRBD1 or TRBD2 may supply D (5 bases each). Germline loops: CDR1 LNHDA, CDR2 SQIVND (reference sequence). The CDR3 extends over 10 amino acids. The CDR3 here is CASSIGDAIF. The CDR3 DNA reads as TGTGCCAGTAGTATAGGGGACGCGATTTTT. Filled out from reference TRBV19 and TRBJ2-2, the complete variable domain reads DGGITQSPKYLFRKEGQNVTLSCEQNLNHDAMYWYRQDPGQGLRLIYYSQIVNDFQKGDIAEGYSVSREKKESFPLTVTSAQKNPTAFYLCASSIGDAIFGEGSRLTVL.

This chain links TRBV21-1 with TRBJ1-5; the table's D call TRBD1 went unverified against the DNA. TRBV21-1 is given as a pseudogene. The CDR3 length is 14 residues. The DNA of the CDR3 is TGTGCCAGCAGCCAACGGGACAGAAATCAGCCCCAGCATTTT. The encoded protein is CASSQRDRNQPQHF.

This clone has a single count. CDR3 residues: CASRLDRVRDGYTF. As DNA, the CDR3 is TGCGCCAGCAGACTCGACAGGGTCAGGGATGGCTACACCTTC. The genes are TRBV5-1 and TRBJ1-2, with 7 bases fitting TRBD1. CDR1 SGHRS and CDR2 YFSETQ come from the germline V gene. V shed 5 bases and J 6 bases; nucleotides not matched to a gene: 10. CDR3 length: 14 amino acids.

The CDR3 coding sequence is TGTGCCAGCAGCAGGCCGCATTGGTATGGCTACACCTTC. Encoded protein: CASSRPHWYGYTF. The chain links TRBV21-1 to TRBJ1-2; the table's D call, TRBD1, was not checked against the DNA. TRBV21-1 is tagged as a pseudogene. The CDR3 sequence is 13 residues long.

This clone occurred a few times. The V gene is TRBV6-5, the J gene TRBJ1-6; possibly TRBD1 for D (6 bases). Germline lookup yields CDR1 MNHEY and CDR2 SVGAGI. This CDR3 spans 13 amino acids. The V end lost 6 bases, the J end lost 10 bases, and 13 bases lay between the germline ends. The CDR3 sequence is CASSRQVRSPLHF. CDR3 DNA: TGTGCCAGCAGCCGACAGGTACGCTCACCCCTCCACTTT.

V and J are TRBV19 and TRBJ1-5, with 8 bases matching TRBD1. The CDR3 sequence is 17 residues long. Looked up from germline, CDR1 is LNHDA and CDR2 is SQIVND (reference sequence). Trimming cost V 9 bases and J 1 base; bases outside gene matches: 14. Here the CDR3 reads CARGQVRRGPSNQPQHF. The DNA for the CDR3 is TGTGCCAGGGGACAGGTACGTCGGGGTCCGAGCAATCAGCCCCAGCATTTT.

This clone was seen a single time. This chain links TRBV7-6 with TRBJ1-6, with no clear D. This CDR3 region has 15 residues. CDR1 SGHVS and CDR2 FNYEAQ come from the germline V gene. The V gene lost 5 bases and the J gene lost 0 bases, with 8 bases spanning the gap. CDR3 nucleotide sequence: TGTGCCAGCAGCCCCGGGAGCTCCTATAATTCACCCCTCCACTTT. Encoded protein: CASSPGSSYNSPLHF.

The rearrangement uses TRBV7-2 and TRBJ2-7; unclear D gene. The germline V gene has CDR1 SGHTA and CDR2 FQGNSA. V lost 4 bases to trimming and J lost 7 bases, with 14 bases between them. The CDR3 is 13 amino acids. CDR3 coding DNA: TGTGCCAGCAGCTCCCTGGATCGGCGGGAGCAGTACTTC. This codes for CASSSLDRREQYF.

The chain recombines TRBV15 with TRBJ1-5, with a tentative D call TRBD1 (6 bases). Germline CDR1 and CDR2: LNHNV and YYDKDF (reference sequence). V lost 0 bases to trimming and J lost 3 bases, with 15 bases between them. The CDR3 contains 17 residues. This CDR3 reads CATSRDLPRGSNQPQHF. The CDR3 nucleotides are TGTGCCACCAGCAGAGATCTTCCCAGGGGTTCCAATCAGCCCCAGCATTTT.

The V call is TRBV9, the J call TRBJ2-5; 9 nucleotides agree with TRBD2. CDR1 and CDR2 from the germline V gene are SGDLS and YYNGEE. The trim removed 0 bases at V and 3 bases at J, leaving 9 bases unmatched. This CDR3 comprises 17 residues. The CDR3 loop reads CASSVGVSSGKEETQYF. In nucleotides, the CDR3 is TGTGCCAGCAGCGTAGGTGTGTCTAGCGGGAAGGAAGAGACCCAGTACTTC.

V is TRBV9 and J is TRBJ1-1, with D maybe TRBD1 (5 bases). Germline loops: CDR1 SGDLS, CDR2 YYNGEE. Trimming removed 4 bases at V and 5 bases at J, with 9 bases between. The CDR3 sequence is 12 residues long. CDR3 in amino acids: CASSLWGTEAFF. DNA for the CDR3: TGTGCCAGCAGCCTGTGGGGGACTGAAGCTTTCTTT. The full variable domain, completed using reference TRBV9 and TRBJ1-1, is DSGVTQTPKHLITATGQRVTLRCSPRSGDLSVYWYQQSLDQGLQFLIQYYNGEERAKGNILERFSAQQFPDLHSELNLSSLELGDSALYFCASSLWGTEAFFGQGTRLTVV.

In this sample, this clone turned up a few times. V is TRBV19 and J is TRBJ1-3; no firm D call. Per the germline V gene, CDR1 is LNHDA and CDR2 is SQIVND (reference sequence). V was shortened by 5 bases and J by 4 bases, with 6 bases between the two germline ends. The CDR3 totals 12 residues. The CDR3 DNA reads as TGTGCCAGTAGTCACCAGGGAAACACCATATATTTT. It encodes CASSHQGNTIYF.

This chain links TRBV19 with TRBJ1-2; 9 nucleotides agree with TRBD1. Germline lookup yields CDR1 LNHDA and CDR2 SQIVND (reference sequence). The length of the CDR3 is 15 residues. The ends lost 6 bases at V and 7 bases at J; junction bases unmatched: 12. The CDR3 reads CASSDPGQGRFGYTF. The CDR3, as DNA: TGTGCCAGTAGCGACCCGGGACAGGGTCGATTTGGCTACACCTTC.